This TCR beta chain emerged from a study of blood T cell repertoires in COVID-19 (TCRdb year 2020). Regarding the complete study: Samples from collaborators originated in the United States, Italy and Spain and spanned both the acute and convalescent phases of COVID-19. The material from the prospective study consisted of cDNA or gDNA derived from T cells, B-cell-depleted T cells, or PBMCs. Subjects who had been exposed to COVID-19, were actively infected with it, or had recovered from it provided the deeply sampled blood TCRbeta repertoires that made up the dataset. The repertoires were released in a freely available public database intended as a resource for research on the immune response to SARS-CoV-2. The samples were drawn from the first 160 participants of the ongoing ImmuneRACE study and from over a thousand subjects provided by 6 global collaborators. The sample metadata nearly always contained a de-identified subject ID, COVID-19 status, age in years and sex. Where available, HLA class I and class II types were obtained from metadata supplied by the sample provider rather than from assay-based typing.

The study at large found these results: Clinical and demographic metadata were provided uncurated, with the amount varying by source and participant.

A note on this clone: Its specific antigen is unknown. No much larger clonotype is one base removed from it; base qualities were not supplied.

The collaborating institutions used their own protocols to collect whole blood in K2EDTA tubes. For TCRbeta analysis, collaborators shipped samples in one of three forms: frozen whole blood, isolated PBMCs, or DNA extracted from either of those sample types. The CDR3 runs 16 residues from the cysteine to the phenylalanine. The CDR3 DNA has 48 bases and is translated from base 1. The V and J ends are trimmed by 2 bases and 6 bases, leaving 20 bases between them. From the germline V gene, CDR1 is KGHSH and CDR2 is LQKENI. TCRbeta CDR3 regions were amplified from genomic DNA by means of the immunoSEQ Assay, a bias-controlled multiplex PCR. In the original analysis: Nucleated cell counts per sample were estimated from amplification of reference gene primers within the assay. To quantify the absolute abundance of each unique TCRbeta CDR3 rearrangement, sequence reads were collapsed and filtered. For each sample, productive Simpson clonality was calculated as the square root of Simpson's diversity index over productive rearrangements. Drawn from immuneACCESS, this table holds only the in-frame rearrangements with V and J called that TCRdb kept. Clones are partly lost; checked studies trace under half to an unresolved V gene and leave the rest unexplained. V and J calls plus clone size are reproduced from that table; the DNA served to infer D and trimming. The sample data list over 100,000 clones, and 70% to 85% of these were observed just once. Less than 8% of the sample goes to the ten largest clones.

The specimen sequenced was peripheral blood. The sequence links TRBV18 to TRBJ2-7, with TRBD1 as a weak D call on 6 bases. This TCR derives from a woman older than 75 with active or convalescent COVID-19. The bases read TGTGCCAGCTCACCAACCGGCATAGTACAGGGATCCGAGCAGTACTTC. Translated, this gives CASSPTGIVQGSEQYF.